This TCR beta chain was recovered during a study of blood T cell repertoires in COVID-19. A word on this clone: At the DNA level, this CDR3 is encoded by other sequences in the same sample as well.

Measured with immunoSEQ multiplex PCR; TCRdb has only the in-frame clones, and not every one. Counted here are about 240,000 clones, 80% to 85% occurring once; the ten biggest clones make up about an eighth. The sample consisted of peripheral blood. This TCR was recovered from a woman aged 60-70 years with active or convalescent COVID-19.

CDR3 protein: CASSQVFGAGNTIYF. The CDR3 DNA reads TGTGCCAGCAGCCAAGTTTTTGGGGCCGGAAACACCATATATTTT. V and J are TRBV3-1 (or the pseudogene TRBV3-2) and TRBJ1-3; D perhaps matches TRBD1 (5 bases). The CDR3 has 15 residues. Germline CDR1 and CDR2: LGHDT and YNNKEL (reference sequence). Trimming cost V 1 base and J 4 bases, with 11 bases left between them.